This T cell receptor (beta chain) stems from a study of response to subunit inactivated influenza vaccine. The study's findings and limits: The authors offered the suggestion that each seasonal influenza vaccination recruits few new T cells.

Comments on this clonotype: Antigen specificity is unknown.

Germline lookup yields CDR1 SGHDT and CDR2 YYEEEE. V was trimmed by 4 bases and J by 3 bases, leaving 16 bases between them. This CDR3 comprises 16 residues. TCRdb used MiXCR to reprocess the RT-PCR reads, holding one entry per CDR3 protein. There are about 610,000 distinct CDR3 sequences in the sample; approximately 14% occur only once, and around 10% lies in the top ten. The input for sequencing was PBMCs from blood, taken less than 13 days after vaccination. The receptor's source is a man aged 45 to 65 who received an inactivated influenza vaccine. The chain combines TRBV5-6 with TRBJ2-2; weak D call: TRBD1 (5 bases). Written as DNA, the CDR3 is TGTGCCAGCAGCCTTCAGGGCGACCCCTACACCGGGGAGCTGTTTTTT. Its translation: CASSLQGDPYTGELFF.